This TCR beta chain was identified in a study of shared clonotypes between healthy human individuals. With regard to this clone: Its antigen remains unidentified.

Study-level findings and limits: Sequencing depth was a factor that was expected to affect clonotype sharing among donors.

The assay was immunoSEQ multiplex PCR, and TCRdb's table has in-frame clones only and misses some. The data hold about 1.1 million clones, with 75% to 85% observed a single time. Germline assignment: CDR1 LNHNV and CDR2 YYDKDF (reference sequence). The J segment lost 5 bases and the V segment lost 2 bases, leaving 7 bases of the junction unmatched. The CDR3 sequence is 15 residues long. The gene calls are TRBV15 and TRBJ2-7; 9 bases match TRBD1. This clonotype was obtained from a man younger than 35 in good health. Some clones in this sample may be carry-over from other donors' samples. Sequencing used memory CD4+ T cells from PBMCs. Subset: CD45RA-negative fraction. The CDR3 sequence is CATSRTGTGRNEQYF. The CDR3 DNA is TGTGCCACCAGCAGAACCGGGACAGGGAGGAACGAGCAGTACTTC.